This TCR beta chain stems from a study of blood T cell repertoires in COVID-19. The overall study: Sources were T cells, B-cell-depleted T cells, or PBMCs; the material itself was cDNA or gDNA.

Germline V gives CDR1 LNHDA, CDR2 SQIVND (reference sequence). CDR3 length: 16 residues. Deletions cut 4 bases from V and 9 bases from J, with 22 bases between. Data came from immunoSEQ multiplex PCR; TCRdb stores just in-frame clones and leaves some out. The data hold some 200,000 clones, with 94% observed a single time. Sequenced input: peripheral blood. The clonotype was recovered from a young man with COVID-19, enrolled during active disease. This chain uses TRBV19 with TRBJ1-5; maybe TRBD1 (6 bases). In DNA, the CDR3 is TGTGCCAGTAGTACCCCTCTCGCAGGGGATCGATGGCCCCAGCATTTT. It yields the protein CASSTPLAGDRWPQHF. The variable domain in full, completed from reference TRBV19 and TRBJ1-5, reads DGGITQSPKYLFRKEGQNVTLSCEQNLNHDAMYWYRQDPGQGLRLIYYSQIVNDFQKGDIAEGYSVSREKKESFPLTVTSAQKNPTAFYLCASSTPLAGDRWPQHFGDGTRLSIL.